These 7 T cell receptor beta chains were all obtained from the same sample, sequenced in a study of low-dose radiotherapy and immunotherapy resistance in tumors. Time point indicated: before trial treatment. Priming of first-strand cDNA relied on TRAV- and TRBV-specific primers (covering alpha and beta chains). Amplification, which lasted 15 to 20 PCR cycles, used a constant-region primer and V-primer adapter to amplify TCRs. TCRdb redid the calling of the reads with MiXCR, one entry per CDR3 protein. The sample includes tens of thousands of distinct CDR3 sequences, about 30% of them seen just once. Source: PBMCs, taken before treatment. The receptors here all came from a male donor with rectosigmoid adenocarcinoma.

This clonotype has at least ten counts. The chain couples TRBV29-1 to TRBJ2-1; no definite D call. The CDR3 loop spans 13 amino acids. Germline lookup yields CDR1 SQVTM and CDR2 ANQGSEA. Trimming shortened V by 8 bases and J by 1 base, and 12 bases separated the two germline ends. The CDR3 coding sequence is TGCAGCACCCGGGTGGGGTCCTACAATGAGCAGTTCTTC. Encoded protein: CSTRVGSYNEQFF.

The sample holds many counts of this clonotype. The CDR3 nucleotides are TGTGCCAGCAGCTTCAGCGGGGGGGTCGATGAGCAGTTCTTC. Translating it yields CASSFSGGVDEQFF. This sequence joins TRBV9 and TRBJ2-1; 10 positions agree with TRBD2. V lost 4 bases, J lost 8 bases, and 6 bases stayed unmatched. Germline V gene sequence: CDR1 SGDLS, CDR2 YYNGEE. CDR3 size: 14 residues.

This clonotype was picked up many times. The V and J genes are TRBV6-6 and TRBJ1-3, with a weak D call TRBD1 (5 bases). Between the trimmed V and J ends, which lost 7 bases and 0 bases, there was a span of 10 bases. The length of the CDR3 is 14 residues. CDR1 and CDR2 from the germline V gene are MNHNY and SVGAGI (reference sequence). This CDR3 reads CASIDSRSGNTIYF. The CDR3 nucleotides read TGTGCCAGCATCGACAGCCGCTCTGGAAACACCATATATTTT.

CDR3 sequence (DNA): TGTGCCACCCACGCAAGGGTTCAGCCCCAGCATTTT. Translated: CATHARVQPQHF. The chain recombines TRBV6-2 or TRBV6-3 with TRBJ1-5; D gene uncertain. The CDR3 sequence is 12 residues long. Germline V lookup: CDR1 MNHEY, CDR2 SVGEGT. Trimming took off 10 bases at V and 6 bases at J, with 13 bases between the two ends.

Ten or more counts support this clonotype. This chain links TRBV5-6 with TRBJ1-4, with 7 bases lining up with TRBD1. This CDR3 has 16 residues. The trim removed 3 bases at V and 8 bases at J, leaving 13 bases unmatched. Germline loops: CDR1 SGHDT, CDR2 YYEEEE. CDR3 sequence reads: CASSSFRQGDEEKLFF. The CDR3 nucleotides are TGTGCCAGCAGCTCCTTCCGACAGGGCGACGAGGAAAAACTGTTTTTT.

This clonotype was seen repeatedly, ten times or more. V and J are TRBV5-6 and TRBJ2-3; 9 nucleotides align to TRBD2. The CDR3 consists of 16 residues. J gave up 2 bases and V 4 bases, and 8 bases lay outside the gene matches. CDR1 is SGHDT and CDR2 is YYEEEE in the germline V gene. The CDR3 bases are TGTGCCAGCAGCCTTACCCTAGCGGGGCACACAGATACGCAGTATTTT. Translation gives CASSLTLAGHTDTQYF. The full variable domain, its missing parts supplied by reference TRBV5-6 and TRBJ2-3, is DAGVTQSPTHLIKTRGQQVTLRCSPKSGHDTVSWYQQALGQGPQFIFQYYEEEERQRGNFPDRFSGHQFPNYSSELNVNALLLGDSALYLCASSLTLAGHTDTQYFGPGTRLTVL.

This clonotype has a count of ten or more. As DNA, the CDR3 is TGTGCCAGGAGGGGAAGTCTGACAGGGAACACTGAAGCTTTCTTT. Translated: CARRGSLTGNTEAFF. J is TRBJ1-1 and V is TRBV2, with D maybe TRBD1 (6 bases). Trimming stripped 9 bases from V and 1 base from J, with 18 bases between. This CDR3 has 15 amino acids. From germline, CDR1 is SNHLY and CDR2 FYNNEI.